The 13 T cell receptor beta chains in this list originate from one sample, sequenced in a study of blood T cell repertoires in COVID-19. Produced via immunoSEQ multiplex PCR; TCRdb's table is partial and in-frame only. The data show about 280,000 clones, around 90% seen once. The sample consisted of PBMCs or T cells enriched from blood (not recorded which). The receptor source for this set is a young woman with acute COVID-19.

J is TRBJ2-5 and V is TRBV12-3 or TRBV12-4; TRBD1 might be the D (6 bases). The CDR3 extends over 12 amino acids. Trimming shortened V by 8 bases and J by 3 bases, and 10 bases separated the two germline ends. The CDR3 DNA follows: TGTGCCAGCGCTTCAGGGGAAGAGACCCAGTACTTC. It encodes CASASGEETQYF.

Here the CDR3 reads CAWNPQLDRAGLKRTQYF. CDR3 sequence (DNA): TGTGCCTGGAATCCCCAGCTCGACCGAGCGGGCCTTAAACGGACGCAGTATTTT. The chain links TRBV30 to TRBJ2-3; TRBD2 might be the D (6 bases). Trimming left V 4 bases short and J 9 bases short, with 32 bases between. The length of the CDR3 is 18 residues. CDR1 GTSNPN and CDR2 SVGIG come from the germline V gene (reference sequence).

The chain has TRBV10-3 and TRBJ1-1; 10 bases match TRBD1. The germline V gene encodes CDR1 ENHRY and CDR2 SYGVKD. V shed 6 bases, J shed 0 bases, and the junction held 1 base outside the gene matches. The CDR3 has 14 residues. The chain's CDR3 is CAIRGTGVNTEAFF. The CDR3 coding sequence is TGTGCCATCAGAGGGACAGGGGTGAACACTGAAGCTTTCTTT.

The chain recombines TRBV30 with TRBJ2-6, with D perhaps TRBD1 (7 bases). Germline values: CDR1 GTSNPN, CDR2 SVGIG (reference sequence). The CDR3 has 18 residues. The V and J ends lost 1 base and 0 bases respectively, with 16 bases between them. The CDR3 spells CAWSGQTGTPSGANVLTF. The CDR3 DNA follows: TGTGCCTGGAGTGGGCAGACAGGGACTCCCTCTGGGGCCAACGTCCTGACTTTC.

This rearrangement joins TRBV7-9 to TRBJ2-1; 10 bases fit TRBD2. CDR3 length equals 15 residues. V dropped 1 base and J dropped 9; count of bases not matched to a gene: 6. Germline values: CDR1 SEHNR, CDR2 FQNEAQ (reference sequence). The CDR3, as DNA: TGTGCCAGCAGCTTAGAACTAGCGGGAAGTGGTGAGCAGTTCTTC. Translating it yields CASSLELAGSGEQFF.

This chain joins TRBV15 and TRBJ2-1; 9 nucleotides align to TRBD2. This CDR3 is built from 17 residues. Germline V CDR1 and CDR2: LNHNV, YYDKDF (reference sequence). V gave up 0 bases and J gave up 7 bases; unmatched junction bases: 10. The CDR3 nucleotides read TGTGCCACCAGCAGAGAGGAGGTAGTAGCGGGAGATAATGAGCAGTTCTTC. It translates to CATSREEVVAGDNEQFF.

The CDR3 region is CATSLDSFSGNTIYF. The DNA of the CDR3 is TGTGCCACCAGCCTAGACAGTTTCTCTGGAAACACCATATATTTT. The gene calls are TRBV15 and TRBJ1-3; a possible D gene is TRBD1 (5 bases). CDR1 is LNHNV and CDR2 is YYDKDF in the germline V gene (reference sequence). This CDR3 spans 15 amino acids. The V end was cut by 5 bases, the J end by 0 bases, with 11 bases between.

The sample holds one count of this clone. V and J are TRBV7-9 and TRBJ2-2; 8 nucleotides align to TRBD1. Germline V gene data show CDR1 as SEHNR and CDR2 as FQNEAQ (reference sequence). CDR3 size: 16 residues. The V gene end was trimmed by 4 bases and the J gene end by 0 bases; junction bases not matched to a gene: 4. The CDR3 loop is CASSSPQGANTGELFF. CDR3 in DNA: TGTGCCAGCAGCTCCCCACAGGGGGCGAACACCGGGGAGCTGTTTTTT.

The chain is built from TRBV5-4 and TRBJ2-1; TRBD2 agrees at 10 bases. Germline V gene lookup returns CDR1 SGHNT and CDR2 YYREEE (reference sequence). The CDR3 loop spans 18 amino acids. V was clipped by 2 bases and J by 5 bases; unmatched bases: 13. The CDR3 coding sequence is TGTGCCAGCAGCTTTGGGGGGCGGAATAGCGGGAGGCACAATGAGCAGTTCTTC. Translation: CASSFGGRNSGRHNEQFF.

DNA of the CDR3: TGTGCCAGTAGTACCTCCGGGGGGGCGAACTATGGCTACACCTTC. It specifies CASSTSGGANYGYTF. The chain joins TRBV19 to TRBJ1-2, with D possibly TRBD1 on 6 matching bases. CDR3 length: 15 residues. V lost 4 bases, J lost 2 bases, and 14 bases lay in between. Per germline, CDR1 LNHDA and CDR2 SQIVND (reference sequence). The full variable domain, in which reference TRBV19 and TRBJ1-2 provide the parts outside the CDR3, is DGGITQSPKYLFRKEGQNVTLSCEQNLNHDAMYWYRQDPGQGLRLIYYSQIVNDFQKGDIAEGYSVSREKKESFPLTVTSAQKNPTAFYLCASSTSGGANYGYTFGSGTRLTVV.

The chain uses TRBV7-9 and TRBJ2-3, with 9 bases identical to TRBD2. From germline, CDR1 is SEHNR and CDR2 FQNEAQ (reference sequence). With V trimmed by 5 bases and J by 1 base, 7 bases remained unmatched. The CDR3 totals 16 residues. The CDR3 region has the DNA TGTGCCAGCAGCCCGTTACTAGCGGGTGGCACAGATACGCAGTATTTT. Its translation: CASSPLLAGGTDTQYF.

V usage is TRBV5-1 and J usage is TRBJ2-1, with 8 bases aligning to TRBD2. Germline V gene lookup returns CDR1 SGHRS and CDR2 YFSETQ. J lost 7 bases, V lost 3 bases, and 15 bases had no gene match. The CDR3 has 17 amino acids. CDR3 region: CASSSRGGGGRNNEQFF. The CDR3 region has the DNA TGCGCCAGCAGCTCCCGGGGGGGTGGCGGGAGGAATAATGAGCAGTTCTTC.

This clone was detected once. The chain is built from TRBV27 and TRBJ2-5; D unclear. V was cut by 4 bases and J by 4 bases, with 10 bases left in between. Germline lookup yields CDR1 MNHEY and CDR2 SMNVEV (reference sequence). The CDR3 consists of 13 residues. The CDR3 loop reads CASSYTSGETQYF. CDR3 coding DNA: TGTGCCAGCAGTTATACTTCGGGAGAGACCCAGTACTTC.